This T cell receptor (beta chain) derives from a study of CD8+CD57+ T cells in acquired aplastic anemia. The overall study: The sorted CD4+ and CD8+ cells yielded an average around 3 ug of DNA. Healthy donors gave 11 million or so reads on average for CD4+ cells.

Findings and caveats of the study: Statistical testing detected no significant gap in CD8+ Simpson's diversity between patients and controls. Patients and controls shared twenty-nine CD8+ CDR3 sequences, highly expressed in patients.

Profiles of TCR beta VDJ and CDR3 were generated from a genomic DNA template. In TCRdb, the reads were re-called with MiXCR into one record per CDR3 protein. Of 75,000 to 90,000 distinct CDR3 sequences listed, around 42% were seen once; the top ten hold around 63%. Germline V CDR1 and CDR2: LNHDA, SQIVND (reference sequence). J was trimmed by 2 bases and V by 6 bases; bases with no gene match: 6. The CDR3 sequence is 14 residues long. This clonotype was seen repeatedly, ten times or more. Its target is not known. The rearrangement links TRBV19 to TRBJ1-2; 7 bases map to TRBD1. The sequence was collected from a human donor in good health, serving as a control. Sequenced input: sorted CD4+, CD8+, or CD8+CD57+ T cells (not recorded which) from PBMCs. CDR3 amino acids: CASRGDSENYGYTF. CDR3 in DNA: TGTGCCAGTAGGGGGGACAGCGAAAACTATGGCTACACCTTC. The complete variable domain, with remaining parts taken from reference TRBV19 and TRBJ1-2, reads DGGITQSPKYLFRKEGQNVTLSCEQNLNHDAMYWYRQDPGQGLRLIYYSQIVNDFQKGDIAEGYSVSREKKESFPLTVTSAQKNPTAFYLCASRGDSENYGYTFGSGTRLTVV.